This T cell receptor (beta chain) was captured in a study of blood T cells in healthy people across ages. Ten milliliters of peripheral blood were drawn from each donor. Sample-barcoded 5' priming and a J-beta primer mix drove a second PCR of roughly 6 to 12 cycles. TCRdb redid the calling of the 5' RACE reads with MiXCR, one entry per CDR3 protein. In the table there are 800,000 to 950,000 distinct CDR3 sequences, 25% to 30% of which are singletons. Broader study findings: Naive and antigen-experienced cells could not be conclusively compared, given unsorted PBMCs.

Germline assignment: CDR1 SGHTA and CDR2 FQGNSA. The CDR3 is 13 residues long. About this clonotype: Its antigen is unknown. The junction departs from the called germline gene at one end, perhaps through a read error.

The same data also went into a second study, on T cells of mothers and their children. That source notes: The study obtained over 8.5 million TCR beta CDR3 reads per mother and around 3 million per child.

Sample: blood. This clonotype originated in a woman aged 40 to 50 in good health. The chain uses TRBV7-2 and TRBJ1-1, with 8 positions matching TRBD1. CDR3: CVSSLRGPTEAFF. CDR3 in DNA: TGTGTCAGCAGCCTCAGGGGGCCCACTGAAGCTTTCTTT.